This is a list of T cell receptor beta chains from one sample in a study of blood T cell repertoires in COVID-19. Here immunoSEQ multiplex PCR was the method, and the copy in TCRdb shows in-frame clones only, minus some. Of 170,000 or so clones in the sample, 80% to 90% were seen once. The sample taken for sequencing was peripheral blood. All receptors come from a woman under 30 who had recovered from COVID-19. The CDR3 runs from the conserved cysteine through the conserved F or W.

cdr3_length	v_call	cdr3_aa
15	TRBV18	CASSPPRGPQETQYF
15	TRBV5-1	CASSRLAGGGETQYF
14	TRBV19	CASSPPGQGSEQFF
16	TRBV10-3	CAISEAGGAYNSPLHF
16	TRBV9	CASSVGGGGENSPLHF
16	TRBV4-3	CASSQEGTSGINEQFF
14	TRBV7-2	CASSLPGQNYGYTF
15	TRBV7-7	CASSPRLQGPDTQYF
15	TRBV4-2	CASSPTEGWGTEAFF
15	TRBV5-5	CASSFGRMAKNIQYF
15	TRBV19	CASRPGGGSTDTQYF
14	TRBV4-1	CASSPGLQVLEQFF
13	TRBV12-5	CASGLERGNTQYF
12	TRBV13	CASSLEENEQFF